The sequence of this TCR beta chain was determined in a study of cytomegalovirus exposure and HLA in healthy donors. Germline loops: CDR1 SGDLS, CDR2 YYNGEE. This CDR3 comprises 14 residues. PCR was performed using 60 Vbeta and 13 Jbeta primers. Clones were read by immunoSEQ multiplex PCR, and TCRdb kept only the in-frame ones, dropping some. Among 150,000 to 200,000 clones listed, around 80% were seen once. V usage is TRBV9 and J usage is TRBJ2-5; D possibly corresponds to TRBD1 (5 bases). The end of the DNA aligns better with TRBJ2-7, so the J call may be wrong. This receptor was obtained from a young man in good health and CMV-seronegative. The sequenced material came from PBMCs. The CDR3 loop reads CASSVGQTSYEQYF. DNA for the CDR3: TGTGCCAGCAGCGTAGGACAGACCTCCTACGAGCAGTACTTC.